The 20 T cell receptor beta chains below all came from one sample that was sequenced in a study of blood T cell repertoires in COVID-19. The data were produced by immunoSEQ multiplex PCR, yet TCRdb's version contains in-frame clones alone and is incomplete. Here the sample spans some 42,000 clones, almost 90% being singletons. The sequenced sample consisted of peripheral blood. The receptors here all came from a man over 45 with active COVID-19.

The J gene is TRBJ1-2, the V gene TRBV6-5; 9 bases match TRBD1. The CDR3 loop spans 14 amino acids. With 6 bases clipped from V and 4 bases from J, the junction kept 6 bases outside the gene matches. CDR1 and CDR2 (germline): MNHEY, SVGAGI. CDR3: CASRGQGRSYGYTF. Here the CDR3 DNA reads TGTGCCAGCAGAGGACAGGGGAGGTCCTATGGCTACACCTTC.

V gene TRBV6-5 combines with J gene TRBJ1-1; D unresolved. Germline CDR1 and CDR2: MNHEY and SVGAGI. V shed 7 bases and J shed 0 bases, with 9 bases lying between them. The CDR3 runs to 13 residues. Here the CDR3 DNA reads TGTGCCAGCAACCAACAGCTGAACACTGAAGCTTTCTTT. It encodes CASNQQLNTEAFF.

This chain joins TRBV6-5 and TRBJ2-7; 10 nucleotides match TRBD1. CDR1 and CDR2 from the germline V gene are MNHEY and SVGAGI. Losses at the gene ends were 2 bases for V and 3 bases for J; bases not matched to a gene: 1. This CDR3 comprises 14 residues. CDR3 DNA: TGTGCCAGCAGTTACGGACAGGGGGTCTACGAGCAGTACTTC. It codes for CASSYGQGVYEQYF.

This chain's CDR3 is CASNPGQGIGELFF. The CDR3 nucleotides are TGTGCCAGCAACCCGGGACAGGGTATCGGGGAGCTGTTTTTT. The chain links TRBV3-1 (or the pseudogene TRBV3-2) to TRBJ2-2, with 9 bases fitting TRBD1. Germline-derived CDR1 and CDR2 are LGHDT and YNNKEL (reference sequence). Germline trimming cut 7 bases from V and 7 bases from J; bases unmatched to any gene: 7. CDR3 length: 14 residues.

The V call is TRBV18, the J call TRBJ1-2; unclear D gene. Germline V lookup: CDR1 KGHSH, CDR2 LQKENI. The CDR3 is 15 amino acids. V was clipped by 4 bases and J by 0 bases, with 12 bases between them. The CDR3 reads CASSLDLGANYGYTF. CDR3 bases: TGTGCCAGCTCACTTGATCTCGGAGCTAACTATGGCTACACCTTC.

The chain has TRBV15 and TRBJ2-7, with 7 positions matching TRBD1. This CDR3 region has 16 residues. CDR1 is LNHNV, CDR2 YYDKDF, per germline (reference sequence). V shed 0 bases and J 0 bases; nucleotides not matched to a gene: 5. CDR3 loop: CATSRDRNRGSYEQYF. CDR3 coding DNA: TGTGCCACCAGCAGAGATCGGAACAGGGGCTCCTACGAGCAGTACTTC.

The J gene is TRBJ1-3, the V gene TRBV2; TRBD1 matches 12 bases. The CDR3 length is 14 residues. Germline V gene data show CDR1 as SNHLY and CDR2 as FYNNEI. J gave up 2 bases and V 8 bases, and 1 base lay outside the gene matches. As DNA, the CDR3 is TGTGCCAGCTGGGACAGGGGGCCTGGAAACACCATATATTTT. This gives the protein CASWDRGPGNTIYF.

The chain links TRBV21-1 to TRBJ1-1. TRBV21-1 is a documented pseudogene. CDR3 length: 14 amino acids. Here the CDR3 reads CASSKTPTAAEAFF. The DNA of the CDR3 is TGTGCCAGCAGCAAAACTCCGACGGCGGCAGAAGCTTTCTTT.

V is TRBV27 and J is TRBJ2-7, with TRBD1 identical over 8 bases. The CDR3 runs to 14 residues. The V gene end was trimmed by 5 bases and the J gene end by 3 bases; junction bases not matched to a gene: 6. From germline, CDR1 is MNHEY and CDR2 SMNVEV (reference sequence). The CDR3 sequence is CASSKSQGGYEQYF. The DNA for the CDR3 is TGTGCCAGCAGTAAATCACAGGGGGGCTACGAGCAGTACTTC.

As concerns this clone: An end of the junction differs from the germline gene, which may be a read error. The CDR3 protein is CASREVAGRDNEQFF. The CDR3 DNA is TGTGCCAGCAGAGAAGTAGCGGGGAGGGACAATGAGCAGTTCTTC. This rearrangement joins TRBV6-1 to TRBJ2-1; TRBD2 agrees at 8 bases. Germline-derived CDR1 and CDR2 are MNHNS and SASEGT. The CDR3 has 15 residues.

The chain couples TRBV5-1 to TRBJ2-5, with D hard to call. V was trimmed by 0 bases and J by 0 bases, leaving 15 bases between them. The CDR3 consists of 17 residues. Germline assignment: CDR1 SGHRS and CDR2 YFSETQ. The chain's CDR3 is CASSLAVGTVYQETQYF. The CDR3 bases are TGCGCCAGCAGCTTGGCGGTTGGAACAGTATACCAAGAGACCCAGTACTTC.

The chain carries TRBV27 and TRBJ2-3, with D tentatively TRBD2 (5 bases). Per germline, CDR1 MNHEY and CDR2 SMNVEV (reference sequence). V lost 7 bases and J lost 2, with 13 bases in between. The CDR3 runs to 14 residues. The CDR3 reads CASTRAGYTDTQYF. DNA of the CDR3: TGTGCCAGCACCCGGGCGGGTTACACAGATACGCAGTATTTT.

V and J are TRBV5-4 and TRBJ1-2, with D perhaps TRBD1 (6 bases). The CDR3 has 14 amino acids. The germline gives CDR1 SGHNT, CDR2 YYREEE (reference sequence). V was clipped by 0 bases and J by 4 bases, with 10 bases between them. CDR3 residues: CASSLDTGIYGYTF. As DNA, the CDR3 is TGTGCCAGCAGCTTGGATACAGGGATCTATGGCTACACCTTC.

This clone was counted between two and nine times. The V gene is TRBV6-2 or TRBV6-3, the J gene TRBJ2-7; D remains unclear. Germline CDR1 MNHEY, CDR2 SVGEGT. V lost 2 bases to trimming and J lost 4 bases, with 9 bases between them. The CDR3 contains 13 residues. This chain's CDR3 is CASSYLETYEQYF. The CDR3 DNA reads TGTGCCAGCAGTTACCTAGAGACGTACGAGCAGTACTTC.

The chain combines TRBV4-2 with TRBJ1-2; 7 bases map to TRBD1. The CDR3 has 14 amino acids. Germline V lookup: CDR1 LGHNA, CDR2 YNFKEQ. V gave up 3 bases and J gave up 5 bases; unmatched junction bases: 6. In nucleotides, the CDR3 is TGTGCCAGCAGCCAGTACAGGGGAAGTTATGGCTACACCTTC. It specifies CASSQYRGSYGYTF.

The chain couples TRBV5-8 to TRBJ2-3; D is undetermined. Trimming took off 7 bases at V and 0 bases at J, with 6 bases between the two ends. The CDR3 covers 12 residues. Germline CDR1 SGHTS, CDR2 YDEGEE. CDR3 sequence reads: CASLRSTDTQYF. Written as DNA, the CDR3 is TGTGCCAGCCTAAGAAGCACAGATACGCAGTATTTT.

The chain recombines TRBV10-3 with TRBJ1-2; no reliable D call. Trimming took 3 bases from V and 8 from J, leaving 16 bases between them. The CDR3 loop spans 14 amino acids. CDR1 and CDR2 (germline): ENHRY, SYGVKD. In DNA, the CDR3 is TGTGCCATCAGTGATTCAACACGTCGAGGAGGCTACACCTTC. Protein product: CAISDSTRRGGYTF.

The V call is TRBV10-3, the J call TRBJ1-6; 8 bases match TRBD1. Germline V CDR1 and CDR2: ENHRY, SYGVKD. V lost 10 bases and J lost 6; bases outside the gene matches: 11. There are 15 residues in the CDR3. CDR3 residues: CATADRVEGNSPLHF. In DNA form, the CDR3 reads TGTGCCACCGCGGACAGGGTGGAAGGTAATTCACCCCTCCACTTT.

The chain carries TRBV5-1 and TRBJ1-4, with TRBD1 matching over 9 bases. The CDR3 is 16 amino acids. Trimming removed 2 bases from V and 3 bases from J; junction bases left unmatched: 5. Germline-derived CDR1 and CDR2 are SGHRS and YFSETQ. The CDR3 sequence is CASSLNGQGSNEKLFF. CDR3 bases: TGCGCCAGCAGCTTAAACGGACAGGGGTCTAATGAAAAACTGTTTTTT.

V gene TRBV4-1 combines with J gene TRBJ2-7; TRBD1 agrees at 7 bases. The ends lost 4 bases at V and 3 bases at J; junction bases unmatched: 15. Germline V lookup: CDR1 MGHRA, CDR2 YSYEKL. The CDR3 is 17 amino acids. Here the CDR3 DNA reads TGCGCCAGCAGCCCGGGACAGTCTAAACCACCTAACTACGAGCAGTACTTC. Translating it yields CASSPGQSKPPNYEQYF.